This TCR beta chain was captured by sequencing in a study of vaccination and CD4 T cells after COVID-19. The germline V gene encodes CDR1 LNHDA and CDR2 SQIVND (reference sequence). V lost 3 bases and J lost 3, with 26 bases in between. The CDR3 covers 19 residues. Treatment given: approximately nine-day PBMC culture with coronavirus spike peptide pools or control peptides (ViraFEST assay). ViraFEST enlarged antigen-specific T cell populations with peptide pools and afterwards sequenced TCRs. Sequenced with the Oncomine TCR Beta short-read assay was DNA taken from cultured CD4+ T cells. Each CDR3 protein is one row after TCRdb ran MiXCR on the PCR reads. The sample lists approximately 12,000 distinct CDR3 sequences; approximately 50% were seen once. Points on this clonotype: What it recognizes is unknown.

Material for sequencing was CD4+ T cells from blood, cultured in vitro. This receptor was obtained from a human donor who had recovered from COVID-19. V is TRBV19 and J is TRBJ1-1; D is uncertain. CDR3 protein: CASSINILYLGDQDTEAFF. The CDR3 DNA reads TGTGCCAGTAGTATCAACATCCTCTATCTCGGGGATCAGGACACTGAAGCTTTCTTT.